The 6 T cell receptor beta chains below come from one sample, sequenced in a study of cytomegalovirus exposure and HLA in healthy donors. PCR involved 60 Vbeta and 13 Jbeta primers. Sequencing used immunoSEQ multiplex PCR; TCRdb keeps in-frame clones, though not all of them. The table lists about 120,000 clones, 60% to 85% of them singletons, with more than 10% in the top ten. Sequencing used PBMCs. These receptors all come from a woman in her 40s in good health and CMV-seropositive.

The rearrangement uses TRBV5-4 and TRBJ2-5; weak D call: TRBD2 (6 bases). Trimming cost V 0 bases and J 1 base, with 10 bases left between them. The CDR3 covers 15 residues. Germline V gene lookup returns CDR1 SGHNT and CDR2 YYREEE (reference sequence). This CDR3 reads CASSLDPGGQETQYF. The CDR3 DNA is TGTGCCAGCAGCTTGGACCCCGGGGGCCAAGAGACCCAGTACTTC.

The gene calls are TRBV19 and TRBJ2-1, with a possible D match to TRBD1 (6 bases). The CDR3 sequence is 15 residues long. Germline CDR1 reads LNHDA; CDR2 reads SQIVND (reference sequence). V was trimmed by 4 bases and J by 0 bases, leaving 10 bases between them. The CDR3 is CASSTTGNSYNEQFF. Here the CDR3 DNA reads TGTGCCAGTAGTACCACAGGGAACTCCTACAATGAGCAGTTCTTC. Variable domain in full (rest from reference TRBV19 and TRBJ2-1): DGGITQSPKYLFRKEGQNVTLSCEQNLNHDAMYWYRQDPGQGLRLIYYSQIVNDFQKGDIAEGYSVSREKKESFPLTVTSAQKNPTAFYLCASSTTGNSYNEQFFGPGTRLTVL.

This chain uses TRBV4-1 with TRBJ1-4; D not certain. Between the trimmed V and J ends, which lost 1 base and 7 bases, there was a span of 7 bases. This CDR3 spans 13 amino acids. Germline V gene data show CDR1 as MGHRA and CDR2 as YSYEKL. The CDR3 bases are TGCGCCAGCAGCCAAGTCCGGGGTGAAAAACTGTTTTTT. This gives the protein CASSQVRGEKLFF.

The gene calls are TRBV7-9 and TRBJ1-2; D uncertain. CDR1 is SEHNR and CDR2 is FQNEAQ in the germline V gene (reference sequence). The CDR3 runs 12 residues. Trimming left V 3 bases short and J 5 bases short, with 7 bases between. The CDR3, as DNA: TGTGCCAGCAGCTTGGTAGATTATGGCTACACCTTC. This encodes CASSLVDYGYTF.

This chain uses TRBV7-9 with TRBJ1-1, with no clear D. CDR1 and CDR2 from the germline V gene are SEHNR and FQNEAQ (reference sequence). V was trimmed by 1 base and J by 1 base, leaving 4 bases between them. The CDR3 length is 13 residues. This CDR3 reads CASSLDTNTEAFF. DNA of the CDR3: TGTGCCAGCAGCTTAGACACGAACACTGAAGCTTTCTTT.

The chain is built from TRBV19 and TRBJ1-4; D ambiguous. CDR1 is LNHDA, CDR2 SQIVND, per germline (reference sequence). CDR3 length: 14 amino acids. The germline V and J ends were trimmed by 7 bases and 4 bases, with 13 bases remaining between them. CDR3 in amino acids: CASKRHHGNEKLFF. In nucleotides, the CDR3 is TGTGCCAGTAAGCGGCATCATGGTAATGAAAAACTGTTTTTT.